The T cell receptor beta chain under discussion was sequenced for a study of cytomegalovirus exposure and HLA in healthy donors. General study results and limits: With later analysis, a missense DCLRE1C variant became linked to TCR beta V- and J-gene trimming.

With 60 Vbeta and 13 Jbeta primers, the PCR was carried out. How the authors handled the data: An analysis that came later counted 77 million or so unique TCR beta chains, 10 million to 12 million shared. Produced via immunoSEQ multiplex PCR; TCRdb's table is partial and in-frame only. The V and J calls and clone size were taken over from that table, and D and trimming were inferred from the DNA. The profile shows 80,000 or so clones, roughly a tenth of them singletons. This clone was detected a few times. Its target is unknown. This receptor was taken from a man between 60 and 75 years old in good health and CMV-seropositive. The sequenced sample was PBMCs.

The CDR3 DNA reads TGTGCCAGCAGTTCTGCCTTCAGGGGAACCTATGGCTACACCTTC. Protein: CASSSAFRGTYGYTF. The chain carries TRBV27 and TRBJ1-2; tentatively, D is TRBD1 (6 bases). CDR1 is MNHEY, CDR2 SMNVEV, per germline (reference sequence). V lost 4 bases and J lost 4, with 16 bases in between. The CDR3 spans 15 residues.